The rows below give T cell receptor beta chains drawn from one sample of a study of identical twins. TCRdb called the 5' RACE reads again in MiXCR, with one record for every CDR3 protein. This sample yields roughly 240,000 distinct CDR3 sequences, of which 6% to 8% are seen a single time; around 5% belongs to the top ten. These data were likewise used in another study, on yellow fever vaccine responses in identical twins.

Material: CD8+ T cells sorted from blood. These receptors came from a young woman in good health. The CDR3 runs from the conserved cysteine through the conserved F or W. D genes are given only for firm matches. Rows may omit the clone size; those that give it use once, few, many or a size class.

TRBV7-2,few,TRBJ2-1,TRBD2,CASSPGTSGRTYNEQFF,TGTGCCAGCAGCCCAGGGACTAGCGGGAGGACCTACAATGAGCAGTTCTTC
TRBV20-1,many,TRBJ2-2,NA,CSAREVTGPNTGELFF,TGCAGTGCTAGAGAAGTAACAGGGCCCAACACCGGGGAGCTGTTTTTT
TRBV12-3/TRBV12-4,NA,TRBJ2-4,NA,CASSSQGVDIQYF,TGTGCCAGCAGTTCCCAAGGGGTGGACATTCAGTACTTC
TRBV20-1,few,TRBJ1-4,NA,CSARASGVSGEKLFF,TGCAGTGCTAGAGCGTCAGGGGTTTCGGGGGAAAAACTGTTTTTT
TRBV20-1,few,TRBJ2-2,NA,CSAANNTGELFF,TGCAGTGCTGCCAATAACACCGGGGAGCTGTTTTTT
TRBV7-9,few,TRBJ2-1,TRBD2,CASSIPGLARNYNEQFF,TGTGCCAGCAGCATACCGGGACTAGCAAGGAATTACAATGAGCAGTTCTTC
TRBV28,NA,TRBJ2-7,NA,CASSSLSTLIGREGGEQYF,TGTGCCAGCAGTTCGCTATCGACCCTGATCGGACGAGAAGGCGGCGAGCAGTACTTC
TRBV20-1,few,TRBJ2-3,TRBD2,CSADTSGDTDTQYF,TGCAGTGCTGATACTAGCGGGGACACAGATACGCAGTATTTT
TRBV7-9,NA,TRBJ2-1,NA,CASSLIGLRGYNEQFF,TGTGCCAGCAGCTTAATTGGGTTGCGGGGATACAATGAGCAGTTCTTC
TRBV12-3/TRBV12-4,few,TRBJ2-7,TRBD2,CASSRLAGAGREQYF,TGTGCCAGCAGCAGACTAGCGGGAGCGGGGCGCGAGCAGTACTTC
TRBV12-3/TRBV12-4,many,TRBJ2-1,TRBD2,CASSELAGPSNEQFF,TGTGCCAGCAGCGAACTAGCGGGCCCTTCCAATGAGCAGTTCTTC
TRBV12-3/TRBV12-4,many,TRBJ1-4,NA,CASTPDREKLFF,TGTGCCAGCACCCCGGACCGGGAAAAACTGTTTTTT
TRBV14,many,TRBJ1-1,TRBD1,CASSKGDRAISPEAFF,TGTGCCAGCAGCAAGGGGGACAGGGCCATATCTCCGGAAGCTTTCTTT
TRBV4-1,NA,TRBJ2-1,TRBD2,CASSRLTSGTYNEQFF,TGCGCCAGCAGCCGCCTGACTAGCGGAACCTACAATGAGCAGTTCTTC
TRBV5-1,few,TRBJ2-7,TRBD1,CASRLWDSAYEQYF,TGCGCCAGCAGGTTATGGGACAGCGCCTACGAGCAGTACTTC
TRBV12-3/TRBV12-4,many,TRBJ1-5,NA,CASTADGYYQPQHF,TGTGCCAGCACCGCGGACGGATATTATCAGCCCCAGCATTTT
TRBV29-1,NA,TRBJ2-1,TRBD2,CSVAGLAGNYNEQFF,TGCAGCGTTGCAGGGCTAGCGGGAAACTACAATGAGCAGTTCTTC
TRBV6-1,NA,TRBJ2-1,NA,CASSALGAESNEQFF,TGTGCCAGCAGTGCCTTGGGGGCTGAGTCCAATGAGCAGTTCTTC
TRBV27,many,TRBJ2-5,NA,CASSWQAQETQYF,TGTGCCAGCAGTTGGCAGGCCCAAGAGACCCAGTACTTC
TRBV4-2,NA,TRBJ1-2,NA,CASSQGRVYGYTF,TGTGCCAGCAGCCAAGGAAGGGTCTATGGCTACACCTTC
TRBV29-1,NA,TRBJ2-1,NA,CSVELVRPNEQFF,TGCAGCGTTGAATTGGTCAGGCCCAATGAGCAGTTCTTC
TRBV29-1,NA,TRBJ1-1,TRBD1,CSVVETGGGTEAFF,TGCAGCGTTGTCGAGACAGGGGGAGGCACTGAAGCTTTCTTT
TRBV7-7,few,TRBJ2-5,TRBD1,CASSVQGQQETQYF,TGTGCCAGCAGCGTCCAGGGACAGCAAGAGACCCAGTACTTC
TRBV7-6,NA,TRBJ2-1,TRBD2,CASSLGTSGAHNEQFF,TGTGCCAGCAGCTTAGGGACTAGCGGGGCTCACAATGAGCAGTTCTTC
TRBV20-1,few,TRBJ2-7,NA,CSAADSYEQYF,TGCAGTGCTGCCGACAGCTACGAGCAGTACTTC
TRBV2,few,TRBJ2-3,NA,CASSETRNTDTQYF,TGTGCCAGCAGTGAGACCCGGAACACAGATACGCAGTATTTT
TRBV7-6,many,TRBJ2-1,TRBD2,CASSLLAGGFGEQFF,TGTGCCAGCAGCTTGCTAGCGGGAGGGTTTGGTGAGCAGTTCTTC
TRBV7-2,many,TRBJ1-2,NA,CASSYGPSSNGYTF,TGTGCCAGCAGCTACGGACCTTCAAGCAATGGCTACACCTTC
TRBV3-1,few,TRBJ2-7,NA,CASSENPLPSYEQYF,TGTGCCAGCAGCGAGAACCCTTTACCCTCCTACGAGCAGTACTTC
TRBV10-3,many,TRBJ2-3,NA,CAISPDRRSTDTQYF,TGTGCCATCAGTCCCGACCGAAGGAGCACAGATACGCAGTATTTT
TRBV12-3/TRBV12-4,few,TRBJ2-3,NA,CAIRERSTDTQYF,TGTGCCATCAGGGAGCGATCGACAGATACGCAGTATTTT